What follows is one T cell receptor (beta chain) and its context. These data originate in a study of blood T cell repertoires in COVID-19. Overall study: The study drew acute and convalescent COVID-19 samples from the United States, Italy and Spain. Nucleic acid was either cDNA or gDNA, and it came from T cells, B-cell-depleted T cells, or PBMCs.

Followed longitudinally, the Seattle patients had been enrolled during active infection. V lost 0 bases and J 0 bases, leaving 9 bases between the germline ends. CDR1 is LGHNA, CDR2 YNFKEQ, per germline. The CDR3 spans 16 residues. Clones were read by immunoSEQ multiplex PCR, and TCRdb kept only the in-frame ones, dropping some. The sample lists almost 350,000 clones, roughly 89% seen once, with less than 5% in the top ten. The receptor's source is a woman aged 55-70 years with COVID-19, enrolled during active disease. Source material: peripheral blood. The chain is built from TRBV4-2 and TRBJ1-3; D uncertain. CDR3: CASSQDPGSSGNTIYF. In DNA, the CDR3 is TGTGCCAGCAGCCAAGATCCGGGGAGCTCTGGAAACACCATATATTTT.